One and the same sample provided the 28 T cell receptor beta chains below, sequenced in a study of T cells in Graves' hyperthyroidism and ophthalmopathy. Researchers amplified the TCR beta CDR3 regions from RNA transcripts. The TCR CDR3 was amplified in a first-round RT-PCR using the HTBI primer set. One entry per CDR3 protein, called by TCRdb with MiXCR from the multiplex PCR reads. Of about 400,000 distinct CDR3 sequences in the sample, less than 15% are singletons; the top ten hold about 9.1%. The sample was blood. All receptors derive from a woman aged 18-30 years with Graves' hyperthyroidism.

The chain recombines TRBV12-3 or TRBV12-4 with TRBJ2-7; tentatively, D is TRBD1 or TRBD2 (6 bases each). The CDR3 length is 15 residues. The V and J ends lost 7 bases and 2 bases respectively, with 18 bases between them. DNA of the CDR3: TGTGCCAGCACTGGGAGGACAGACATAACCTACGAGCAGTACTTC. Encoded protein: CASTGRTDITYEQYF.

This clonotype was seen many times. The chain links TRBV7-3 to TRBJ2-1; possible D gene TRBD2, 5 bases. Germline CDR1 SGHTA, CDR2 FQGTGA. There are 16 residues in the CDR3. Between the trimmed V and J ends, which lost 2 bases and 1 base, there was a span of 12 bases. CDR3 protein: CASSLEAAESYNEQFF. The DNA of the CDR3 is TGTGCCAGCAGCTTAGAAGCGGCCGAGTCCTACAATGAGCAGTTCTTC.

This clonotype was observed many times. The chain employs TRBV7-9 and TRBJ2-1; maybe TRBD2 (5 bases). Trimming pared 5 bases from V and 4 bases from J, leaving 18 bases between. The CDR3 extends over 16 amino acids. Germline CDR1 and CDR2: SEHNR and FQNEAQ (reference sequence). The DNA of the CDR3 is TGTGCCAGCAGCCCCCGGGGAGAGAGCTTATACAATGAGCAGTTCTTC. Translating it yields CASSPRGESLYNEQFF.

In the case of this clonotype: This may stem from a read error, because a much larger clone lies one nucleotide away. This chain uses TRBV28 with TRBJ2-5; D perhaps matches TRBD2 (6 bases). Germline assignment: CDR1 MDHEN and CDR2 SYDVKM. This CDR3 spans 14 amino acids. CDR3 in DNA: TGTGCCGGCAGGCGCGGGACGCACCAAGAGACCCAGTACTTC. As protein: CAGRRGTHQETQYF.

The V gene is TRBV10-3, the J gene TRBJ2-3; either TRBD1 or TRBD2 may fit D (5 bases each). This CDR3 has 14 amino acids. The germline V gene has CDR1 ENHRY and CDR2 SYGVKD. Trimming cost V 11 bases and J 4 bases, with 19 bases left between them. As DNA, the CDR3 is TGTGCCGCCATGGACACCCGGGGCGCAGATACGCAGTATTTT. This gives the protein CAAMDTRGADTQYF.

This clonotype occurred many times. The gene calls are TRBV28 and TRBJ2-5, with unresolved D. Trimming took 2 bases from V and 1 from J, leaving 5 bases between them. CDR1 and CDR2 (germline): MDHEN, SYDVKM. The length of the CDR3 is 13 residues. CDR3 nucleotide sequence: TGTGCCAGCAGTTTAAATCTCCAAGAGACCCAGTACTTC. It codes for CASSLNLQETQYF.

This clonotype was counted many times. The rearrangement joins TRBV28 to TRBJ2-7; D is undetermined. CDR1 and CDR2 from the germline V gene are MDHEN and SYDVKM. The CDR3 runs 14 residues. Trimming removed 5 bases from V and 0 bases from J, with 11 bases in between. The CDR3 DNA reads as TGTGCCAGCAGTCCCCCCTTCCGCTCCTACGAGCAGTACTTC. Translating it yields CASSPPFRSYEQYF.

This clonotype came up many times. This sequence joins TRBV6-1 and TRBJ1-1; D gene uncertain. V shed 7 bases and J shed 5 bases, with 17 bases lying between them. The CDR3 has 14 amino acids. CDR1 MNHNS and CDR2 SASEGT come from the germline V gene. The CDR3 DNA reads as TGTGCCAGCACCCAGGACCTCTCGAGGACTGAAGCTTTCTTT. Protein product: CASTQDLSRTEAFF.

This clonotype was seen repeatedly, ten times or more. V is TRBV2 and J is TRBJ1-5; weak D call: TRBD1 (5 bases). Germline CDR1 is SNHLY and CDR2 is FYNNEI. The CDR3 has 13 residues. Trimming left V 6 bases short and J 9 bases short, with 15 bases between. As DNA, the CDR3 is TGTGCCAGCAGGGGTGCGGCCGGGGGGCCCCAGCATTTT. It translates to CASRGAAGGPQHF.

This clonotype appeared many times. The V gene is TRBV28, the J gene TRBJ2-3; D not certain. The V gene's germline CDR1 is MDHEN and CDR2 SYDVKM. The V end was cut by 7 bases, the J end by 7 bases, with 12 bases between. The CDR3 extends over 12 amino acids. Here the CDR3 reads CASKTAANTQYF. CDR3 sequence (DNA): TGTGCCAGCAAAACGGCTGCTAATACGCAGTATTTT.

This clonotype was counted many times. The rearrangement joins TRBV12-3 or TRBV12-4 to TRBJ2-1; 8 positions agree with TRBD2. The CDR3 contains 15 residues. The junction had 6 bases not matched to a gene; V was cut back by 4 bases and J by 4 bases. The CDR3 DNA follows: TGTGCCAGCAGTTCCCGGGTAGCGGGGTACAATGAGCAGTTCTTC. Protein: CASSSRVAGYNEQFF.

A note on this clonotype: A much larger clonotype is one base distant, so this may be a read error. This rearrangement joins TRBV4-1 to TRBJ1-1; 7 nucleotides align to TRBD1. Germline-derived CDR1 and CDR2 are MGHRA and YSYEKL. This CDR3 has 15 amino acids. V lost 3 bases, J lost 5 bases, and 9 bases stayed unmatched. Written as DNA, the CDR3 is TGCGCCAGCAGCCACGGTCAGGGGGTGGAAACTGAAGCTTTCTTT. Its protein is CASSHGQGVETEAFF.

This clonotype was counted at least ten times. This CDR3 is CASKQLTFYEQYF. As DNA, the CDR3 is TGTGCCAGCAAGCAGCTCACCTTCTACGAGCAGTACTTC. The V call is TRBV2, the J call TRBJ2-7, with D uncertain. Per the germline V gene, CDR1 is SNHLY and CDR2 is FYNNEI. The ends were cut back, 7 bases at V and 3 bases at J, with 13 bases in the middle. The CDR3 consists of 13 residues.

This clonotype was seen at least ten times. The V call is TRBV11-2, the J call TRBJ1-3; the D gene is possibly TRBD1 (6 bases). Per germline, CDR1 SGHAT and CDR2 FQNNGV. The CDR3 consists of 17 residues. The V end lost 2 bases, the J end lost 2 bases, and 16 bases lay between the germline ends. The CDR3 DNA reads as TGTGCCAGCAGCTTAAGGGGGAAAGCAGTCCCTGGAAACACCATATATTTT. Its translation is CASSLRGKAVPGNTIYF.

This clonotype has a handful of counts. This rearrangement joins TRBV11-2 to TRBJ2-1, with D unclear. The length of the CDR3 is 15 residues. CDR1 is SGHAT and CDR2 is FQNNGV in the germline V gene. The V end lost 1 base, the J end lost 7 bases, and 14 bases lay between the germline ends. The CDR3 reads CASSLARLPWNEQFF. The CDR3 DNA reads as TGTGCCAGCAGCTTAGCCAGACTCCCGTGGAATGAGCAGTTCTTC. Supplemented by reference TRBV11-2 and TRBJ2-1, the full variable domain reads EAGVAQSPRYKIIEKRQSVAFWCNPISGHATLYWYQQILGQGPKLLIQFQNNGVVDDSQLPKDRFSAERLKGVDSTLKIQPAKLEDSAVYLCASSLARLPWNEQFFGPGTRLTVL.

This clonotype was counted ten times or more. The rearrangement links TRBV29-1 to TRBJ1-1, with 9 bases identical to TRBD1. The V and J ends lost 5 bases and 0 bases, in that order; junction bases with no gene match: 7. There are 15 residues in the CDR3. Looked up from germline, CDR1 is SQVTM and CDR2 is ANQGSEA. The CDR3 protein is CSVYRGQFMNTEAFF. The CDR3 DNA follows: TGCAGCGTTTACAGGGGGCAGTTTATGAACACTGAAGCTTTCTTT.

CDR3 in DNA: TGCAGTGCCGACGGGGTCGGGAGTGAAAAACTGTTTTTT. It codes for CSADGVGSEKLFF. The rearrangement links TRBV20-1 to TRBJ1-4; no firm D call. From germline, CDR1 is DFQATT and CDR2 SNEGSKA (reference sequence). Trimming pared 6 bases from V and 7 bases from J, leaving 15 bases between. The CDR3 sequence is 13 residues long.

Many counts were recorded for this clonotype. This chain links TRBV20-1 with TRBJ1-1; no clear D gene. V lost 3 bases to trimming and J lost 8 bases, with 7 bases between them. CDR3 length: 10 amino acids. CDR1 and CDR2 from the germline V gene are DFQATT and SNEGSKA (reference sequence). CDR3 sequence: CSARLGEAFF. CDR3 DNA sequence: TGCAGTGCTAGGTTGGGGGAAGCTTTCTTT.

This clonotype showed up just a few times. J is TRBJ2-7 and V is TRBV7-2; possible D gene TRBD2, 6 bases. Germline-derived CDR1 and CDR2 are SGHTA and FQGNSA. V lost 2 bases and J 0 bases, leaving 14 bases between the germline ends. The CDR3 contains 16 residues. The CDR3 DNA reads as TGTGCCAGCAGCTTAATGTCCGGGGGAAGCTCCTACGAGCAGTACTTC. Its translation: CASSLMSGGSSYEQYF.

V usage is TRBV11-1 and J usage is TRBJ2-1; 7 bases align to TRBD2. Germline V gene lookup returns CDR1 SGHAT and CDR2 FQDESV (reference sequence). V lost 5 bases and J lost 7; bases outside the gene matches: 5. This CDR3 spans 13 amino acids. The DNA of the CDR3 is TGTGCCAGCAGCCGCGGGAGCGGGAATGAGCAGTTCTTC. Its protein product is CASSRGSGNEQFF.

In the case of this clonotype: No conserved phenylalanine or tryptophan ends this CDR3, so it is likely a read error. The chain links TRBV29-1 to TRBJ2-5; 9 positions agree with TRBD2. Germline V gene lookup returns CDR1 SQVTM and CDR2 ANQGSEA. The CDR3 is 15 residues long. Trimming cost V 7 bases and J 2 bases; bases outside gene matches: 11. CDR3 DNA: TGCAGCGCGCAACCTCTAGCGGGGTTTCAAGAGACCCAGTACTCC. Translated, it gives CSAQPLAGFQETQYS.

In its sample, this clonotype was seen many times. The chain joins TRBV11-2 to TRBJ2-7; 10 bases align to TRBD2. Looked up from germline, CDR1 is SGHAT and CDR2 is FQNNGV. The CDR3 has 14 residues. V shed 5 bases and J 6 bases; nucleotides not matched to a gene: 7. CDR3 in DNA: TGTGCCAGCAGCAGGCTAGCGGGAGAGCGCGAGCAGTACTTC. It is translated as CASSRLAGEREQYF.

This clonotype has a count of ten or more. The chain carries TRBV11-2 and TRBJ2-7; TRBD2 aligns across 7 bases. V shed 7 bases, J shed 2 bases, and the junction held 8 bases outside the gene matches. The CDR3 consists of 14 residues. Germline V CDR1 and CDR2: SGHAT, FQNNGV. The CDR3 region is CASTYWGGAYEQYF. DNA of the CDR3: TGTGCCAGCACCTATTGGGGGGGAGCCTACGAGCAGTACTTC.

This chain uses TRBV7-2 with TRBJ2-7; D may be TRBD2 (6 bases). Germline V gene sequence: CDR1 SGHTA, CDR2 FQGNSA. The length of the CDR3 is 14 residues. V gave up 1 base and J gave up 3 bases, with 10 bases separating them. CDR3 region: CASSLGVADYEQYF. The CDR3 bases are TGTGCCAGCAGCTTAGGAGTAGCGGACTACGAGCAGTACTTC.

This clonotype was picked up many times. V is TRBV20-1 and J is TRBJ2-3, with TRBD2 matching over 12 bases. Germline loops: CDR1 DFQATT, CDR2 SNEGSKA (reference sequence). CDR3 length: 13 residues. Trimming took 8 bases from V and 4 from J; bases not matched to a gene: 4. The CDR3, as DNA: TGCAGTACGAGACTAGCGGGAGCAGATACGCAGTATTTT. Translation gives CSTRLAGADTQYF.

Ten or more counts support this clonotype. The chain is built from TRBV7-2 and TRBJ2-5; possibly TRBD1 for D (5 bases). Trimming removed 6 bases at V and 6 bases at J, with 14 bases between. The CDR3 is 13 amino acids. Germline CDR1 SGHTA, CDR2 FQGNSA. CDR3 sequence (DNA): TGTGCCAGCAGGGACATAGCAATGAAGACCCAGTACTTC. Protein sequence: CASRDIAMKTQYF.

There are a few counts of this clonotype. V usage is TRBV7-3 and J usage is TRBJ2-1; D unclear. The germline V gene encodes CDR1 SGHTA and CDR2 FQGTGA. CDR3 length equals 13 residues. V was shortened by 5 bases and J by 8 bases, with 13 bases between the two germline ends. This CDR3 is CASSPPTVYEQFF. CDR3 coding DNA: TGTGCCAGCAGCCCTCCGACTGTCTATGAGCAGTTCTTC.

This chain joins TRBV18 and TRBJ1-5; 11 bases map to TRBD1. From germline, CDR1 is KGHSH and CDR2 LQKENI. J was trimmed by 6 bases and V by 2 bases; bases with no gene match: 3. The CDR3 spans 15 residues. The CDR3 DNA reads as TGTGCCAGCTCACCAGGACAGGGGGCAGTTCAGCCCCAGCATTTT. This codes for CASSPGQGAVQPQHF.